A single sample is the source of the 20 T cell receptor beta chains below, sequenced in a study of siplizumab effects on memory and regulatory T cells. Assay: immunoSEQ multiplex PCR; the TCRdb copy retains only in-frame clones and omits some. The table lists tens of thousands of clones, less than 85% of them singletons, with 3.8% in the top ten. The source material was memory CD4+ T cells sorted from blood. The receptors derive from a human donor in good health.

The chain has TRBV7-2 and TRBJ2-7; TRBD1 or TRBD2 may be the D gene (5 bases each). V dropped 6 bases and J dropped 2 bases, with 11 bases sitting between them. This CDR3 is 13 amino acids long. Germline CDR1 SGHTA, CDR2 FQGNSA. In DNA, the CDR3 is TGTGCCAGCAGGGGGGACGGGACCTACGAGCAGTACTTC. This translates into CASRGDGTYEQYF.

The chain links TRBV2 to TRBJ2-1; TRBD2 aligns across 14 bases. The CDR3 spans 17 residues. Trimming cost V 6 bases and J 9 bases; bases outside gene matches: 13. Germline V CDR1 and CDR2: SNHLY, FYNNEI. The CDR3 DNA reads as TGTGCCAGCAGGACGGCTCCGGGACTAGCGGGAGTAGTTGAGCAGTTCTTC. Protein product: CASRTAPGLAGVVEQFF.

V is TRBV11-2 and J is TRBJ1-4; D unclear. With 8 bases removed from V and 4 bases from J, the gap between germline ends came to 14 bases. CDR1 SGHAT and CDR2 FQNNGV come from the germline V gene. The CDR3 contains 14 residues. In nucleotides, the CDR3 is TGTGCCAGCGTAAATTTGGGTTTTAATGAAAAACTGTTTTTT. Protein product: CASVNLGFNEKLFF.

This clone was recorded a few times. The V gene is TRBV5-5, the J gene TRBJ1-5, with 7 bases identical to TRBD1. After removal of 5 bases from V and 4 bases from J, the junction contained 9 bases not matched to a gene. Per germline, CDR1 SGHKS and CDR2 YYEKEE (reference sequence). The CDR3 has 15 amino acids. The CDR3 here is CASSITGDRNQPQHF. In DNA form, the CDR3 reads TGTGCCAGCAGTATAACAGGGGACCGAAATCAGCCCCAGCATTTT.

This chain joins TRBV19 and TRBJ1-6; 9 bases map to TRBD1. Germline V gene sequence: CDR1 LNHDA, CDR2 SQIVND (reference sequence). V trimming: 0 bases; J trimming: 10 bases; junction bases outside the gene matches: 4. This CDR3 spans 15 amino acids. The CDR3, as DNA: TGTGCCAGTAGTATAGATACAGGGGGCAAATCACCCCTCCACTTT. Translating it yields CASSIDTGGKSPLHF.

A few counts support this clone. The chain couples TRBV5-1 to TRBJ2-2; possibly TRBD1 for D (5 bases). The CDR3 extends over 16 amino acids. In germline, CDR1 is SGHRS, CDR2 YFSETQ. The ends were cut back, 2 bases at V and 5 bases at J, with 16 bases in the middle. The CDR3 bases are TGCGCCAGCAGCTTCCGCCCTACGGACAAAACCGGGGAGCTGTTTTTT. Translation gives CASSFRPTDKTGELFF.

This sequence joins TRBV28 and TRBJ2-7; no firm D call. Trimming removed 5 bases from V and 0 bases from J, with 14 bases in between. The CDR3 is 15 residues long. Germline V gene data show CDR1 as MDHEN and CDR2 as SYDVKM. CDR3 sequence reads: CASSPQRGGSYEQYF. The CDR3 DNA is TGTGCCAGCAGTCCACAGAGAGGCGGCTCCTACGAGCAGTACTTC.

This clone was seen more than once but under ten times. V gene TRBV5-6 combines with J gene TRBJ2-3, with D possibly being TRBD1 (6 bases). The CDR3 runs 14 residues. In germline, CDR1 is SGHDT, CDR2 YYEEEE. The V end lost 0 bases, the J end lost 2 bases, and 7 bases lay between the germline ends. DNA for the CDR3: TGTGCCAGCAGCTTGGGGGGGCACACAGATACGCAGTATTTT. Translated: CASSLGGHTDTQYF.

The gene calls are TRBV7-2 and TRBJ2-6; D not certain. Germline loops: CDR1 SGHTA, CDR2 FQGNSA. CDR3 length: 14 residues. The V and J ends lost 2 bases and 5 bases respectively, with 7 bases between them. CDR3 bases: TGTGCCAGCAGCTTACAAAGTCGGGCCAACGTCCTGACTTTC. Protein: CASSLQSRANVLTF. The full variable domain, with the rest looked up from reference TRBV7-2 and TRBJ2-6, is GAGVSQSPSNKVTEKGKDVELRCDPISGHTALYWYRQSLGQGLEFLIYFQGNSAPDKSGLPSDRFSAERTGGSVSTLTIQRTQQEDSAVYLCASSLQSRANVLTFGAGSRLTVL.

The chain joins TRBV27 to TRBJ2-1, with 8 bases aligning to TRBD2. CDR3 length: 16 residues. Germline V CDR1 and CDR2: MNHEY, SMNVEV (reference sequence). Trimming removed 4 bases from V and 7 bases from J; junction bases left unmatched: 12. CDR3 region: CASSSLAGWLRNEQFF. The CDR3, as DNA: TGTGCCAGCAGTTCCCTAGCGGGTTGGCTTCGGAATGAGCAGTTCTTC.

V gene TRBV6-5 combines with J gene TRBJ2-1; 8 bases line up with TRBD2. The V gene end was trimmed by 5 bases and the J gene end by 3 bases; junction bases not matched to a gene: 6. The CDR3 has 15 residues. The germline V gene encodes CDR1 MNHEY and CDR2 SVGAGI. CDR3: CASSRGGSRYNEQFF. The DNA for the CDR3 is TGTGCCAGCAGTCGGGGGGGGTCCCGCTACAATGAGCAGTTCTTC.

This clone was picked up one time. The chain uses TRBV7-6 and TRBJ2-5, with D possibly being TRBD1 (6 bases). The CDR3 covers 15 residues. The V end was cut by 2 bases, the J end by 4 bases, with 14 bases between. The germline CDR1 and CDR2 sequences are SGHVS and FNYEAQ. CDR3 nucleotide sequence: TGTGCCAGCAGCTTAAGGCAGGGGCCCAGAGAGACCCAGTACTTC. Its translation: CASSLRQGPRETQYF.

The V call is TRBV6-1, the J call TRBJ1-1; the D gene is possibly TRBD1 (6 bases). This CDR3 spans 15 amino acids. Germline V gene data show CDR1 as MNHNS and CDR2 as SASEGT. V was shortened by 1 base and J by 0 bases, with 9 bases between the two germline ends. In DNA, the CDR3 is TGTGCCAGCAGTGAAGTGAACAGGGTGAACACTGAAGCTTTCTTT. Its protein product is CASSEVNRVNTEAFF.

V and J are TRBV19 and TRBJ2-5, with 14 bases matching TRBD2. Trimming at V came to 4 bases and at J to 4 bases, leaving 5 bases not matched to a gene. This CDR3 contains 16 residues. The germline V gene has CDR1 LNHDA and CDR2 SQIVND (reference sequence). CDR3 loop: CASSRGTSGRSETQYF. As DNA, the CDR3 is TGTGCCAGTAGTAGGGGGACTAGCGGGAGATCAGAGACCCAGTACTTC.

The chain has TRBV6-1 and TRBJ2-1, with a weak D call TRBD2 (5 bases). Germline V lookup: CDR1 MNHNS, CDR2 SASEGT. The V end was cut by 3 bases, the J end by 14 bases, with 11 bases between. This CDR3 region has 11 residues. DNA of the CDR3: TGTGCCAGCAGTGACCTCCGGGGAGAGTTCTTC. The encoded protein is CASSDLRGEFF.

CDR3 sequence: CSVAKGQISYEQYF. The CDR3 DNA reads TGCAGCGTTGCTAAGGGACAGATCTCCTACGAGCAGTACTTC. This sequence joins TRBV29-1 and TRBJ2-7, with TRBD1 matching 7 bases. The CDR3 is 14 residues long. The junction had 6 bases not matched to a gene; V was cut back by 4 bases and J by 0 bases. Per germline, CDR1 SQVTM and CDR2 ANQGSEA.

This clone has only a few counts. The chain recombines TRBV7-9 with TRBJ1-6; 7 bases are a match to TRBD1. This CDR3 has 16 residues. Germline values: CDR1 SEHNR, CDR2 FQNEAQ (reference sequence). The V gene end was trimmed by 5 bases and the J gene end by 11 bases; junction bases not matched to a gene: 15. The CDR3 spells CASSPPIGQDRAPLHF. CDR3 nucleotides: TGTGCCAGCAGCCCCCCGATCGGACAGGATAGGGCACCCCTCCACTTT.

The rearrangement links TRBV7-2 to TRBJ1-1, with TRBD1 matching 7 bases. Germline loops: CDR1 SGHTA, CDR2 FQGNSA. Unmatched junction bases numbered 7, after V lost 3 bases and J lost 3 bases. The CDR3 has 15 residues. This chain's CDR3 is CASSLLQGYDTEAFF. The CDR3, as DNA: TGTGCCAGCAGCTTGCTACAGGGGTATGACACTGAAGCTTTCTTT.

J is TRBJ1-1 and V is TRBV5-1, with a tentative D call TRBD1 (5 bases). The CDR3 consists of 16 residues. Germline V lookup: CDR1 SGHRS, CDR2 YFSETQ. The germline V and J ends were trimmed by 0 bases and 1 base, with 13 bases remaining between them. CDR3 residues: CASSLVPGMSNTEAFF. The DNA for the CDR3 is TGCGCCAGCAGCTTGGTCCCAGGGATGTCGAACACTGAAGCTTTCTTT.

The V gene is TRBV30, the J gene TRBJ2-6, with a tentative D call TRBD1 (5 bases). Germline-derived CDR1 and CDR2 are GTSNPN and SVGIG (reference sequence). V lost 3 bases and J lost 2, with 17 bases in between. This CDR3 contains 17 residues. The CDR3 DNA sequence: TGTGCCTGGAGACGCGGCAGGGTGGGGCCTGGGGCCAACGTCCTGACTTTC. Translating gives CAWRRGRVGPGANVLTF.